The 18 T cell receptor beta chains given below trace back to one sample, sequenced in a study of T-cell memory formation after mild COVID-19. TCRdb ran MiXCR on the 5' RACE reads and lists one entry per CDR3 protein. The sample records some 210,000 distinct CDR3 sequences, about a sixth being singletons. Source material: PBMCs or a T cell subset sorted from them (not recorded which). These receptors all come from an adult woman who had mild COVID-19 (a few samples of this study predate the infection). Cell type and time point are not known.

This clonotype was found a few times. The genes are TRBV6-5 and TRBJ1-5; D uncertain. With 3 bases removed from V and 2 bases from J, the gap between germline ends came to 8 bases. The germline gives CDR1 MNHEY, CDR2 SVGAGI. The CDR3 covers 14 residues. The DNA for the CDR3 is TGTGCCAGCAGTTATTCTCCCGGCAATCAGCCCCAGCATTTT. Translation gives CASSYSPGNQPQHF.

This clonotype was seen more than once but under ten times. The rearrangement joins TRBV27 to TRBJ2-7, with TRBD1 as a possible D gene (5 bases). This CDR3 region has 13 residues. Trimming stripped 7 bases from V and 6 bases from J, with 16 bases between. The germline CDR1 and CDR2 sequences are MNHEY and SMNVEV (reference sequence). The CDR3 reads CASKQGSLGEQYF. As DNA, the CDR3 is TGTGCCAGCAAGCAGGGCTCTTTGGGCGAGCAGTACTTC.

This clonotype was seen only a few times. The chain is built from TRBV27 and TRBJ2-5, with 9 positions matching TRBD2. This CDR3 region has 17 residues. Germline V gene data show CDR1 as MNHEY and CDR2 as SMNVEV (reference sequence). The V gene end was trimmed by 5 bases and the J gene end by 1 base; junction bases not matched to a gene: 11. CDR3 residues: CASSVAGGPAFQETQYF. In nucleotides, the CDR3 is TGTGCCAGCAGTGTGGCGGGGGGGCCTGCGTTCCAAGAGACCCAGTACTTC.

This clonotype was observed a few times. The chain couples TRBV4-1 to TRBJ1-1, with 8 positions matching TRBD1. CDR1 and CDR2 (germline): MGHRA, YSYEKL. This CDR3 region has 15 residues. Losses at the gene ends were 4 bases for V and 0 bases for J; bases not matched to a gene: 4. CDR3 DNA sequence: TGCGCCAGCAGCCTACTGACAGGGGTGAACACTGAAGCTTTCTTT. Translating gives CASSLLTGVNTEAFF.

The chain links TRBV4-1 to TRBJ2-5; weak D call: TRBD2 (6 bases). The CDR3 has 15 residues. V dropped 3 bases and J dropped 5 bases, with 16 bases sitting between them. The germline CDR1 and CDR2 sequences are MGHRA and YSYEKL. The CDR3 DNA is TGCGCCAGCAGCCAGTCTTGGACTACCGCTGAGACCCAGTACTTC. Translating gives CASSQSWTTAETQYF.

CDR3 sequence reads: CASSQDLGTVDTEAFF. The CDR3 DNA is TGTGCCAGCAGCCAAGATCTTGGTACAGTAGACACTGAAGCTTTCTTT. J is TRBJ1-1 and V is TRBV14, with unresolved D. V was pared by 0 bases and J by 3 bases, with 14 bases between. This CDR3 is built from 16 residues. Per germline, CDR1 SGHDN and CDR2 FVKESK.

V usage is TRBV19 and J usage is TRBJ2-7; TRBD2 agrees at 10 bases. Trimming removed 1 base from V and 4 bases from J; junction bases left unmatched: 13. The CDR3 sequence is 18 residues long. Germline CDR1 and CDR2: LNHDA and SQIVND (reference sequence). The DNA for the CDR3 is TGTGCCAGTAGTATAGGTAGCGGGAGGCCCAAAAGAGTATACGAGCAGTACTTC. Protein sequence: CASSIGSGRPKRVYEQYF.

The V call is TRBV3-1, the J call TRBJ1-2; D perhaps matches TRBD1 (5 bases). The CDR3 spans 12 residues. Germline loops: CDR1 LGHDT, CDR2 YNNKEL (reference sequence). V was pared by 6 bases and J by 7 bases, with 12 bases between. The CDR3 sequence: CASRKSGAGYTF. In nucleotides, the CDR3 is TGTGCCAGCAGAAAGTCTGGGGCTGGCTACACCTTC.

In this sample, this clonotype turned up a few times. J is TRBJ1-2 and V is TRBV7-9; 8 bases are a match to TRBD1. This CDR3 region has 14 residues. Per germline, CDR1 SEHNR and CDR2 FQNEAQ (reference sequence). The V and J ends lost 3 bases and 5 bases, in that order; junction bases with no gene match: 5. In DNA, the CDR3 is TGTGCCAGCAGCTTCAACACAGGGGGTTATGGCTACACCTTC. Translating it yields CASSFNTGGYGYTF. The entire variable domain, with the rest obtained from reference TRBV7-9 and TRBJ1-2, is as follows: DTGVSQNPRHKITKRGQNVTFRCDPISEHNRLYWYRQTLGQGPEFLTYFQNEAQLEKSRLLSDRFSAERPKGSFSTLEIQRTEQGDSAMYLCASSFNTGGYGYTFGSGTRLTVV.

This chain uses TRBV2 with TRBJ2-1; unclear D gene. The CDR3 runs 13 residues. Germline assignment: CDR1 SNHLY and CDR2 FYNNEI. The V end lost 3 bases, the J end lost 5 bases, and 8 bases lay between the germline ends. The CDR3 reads CASSESRNNEQFF. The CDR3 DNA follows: TGTGCCAGCAGTGAGTCGCGCAACAATGAGCAGTTCTTC.

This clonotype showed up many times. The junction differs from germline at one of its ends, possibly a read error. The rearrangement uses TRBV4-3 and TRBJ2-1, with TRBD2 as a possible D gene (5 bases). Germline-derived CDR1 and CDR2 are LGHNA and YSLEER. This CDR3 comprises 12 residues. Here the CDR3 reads CASSQGSSRLIF. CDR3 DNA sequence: TGCGCCAGCAGCCAGGGTTCTAGCCGGCTGATCTTC.

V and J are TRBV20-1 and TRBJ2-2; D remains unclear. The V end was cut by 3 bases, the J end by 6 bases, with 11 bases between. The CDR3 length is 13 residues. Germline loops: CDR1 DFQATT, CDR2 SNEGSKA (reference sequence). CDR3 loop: CSASLGKPGELFF. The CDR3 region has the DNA TGCAGTGCTAGCTTGGGGAAGCCCGGGGAGCTGTTTTTT.

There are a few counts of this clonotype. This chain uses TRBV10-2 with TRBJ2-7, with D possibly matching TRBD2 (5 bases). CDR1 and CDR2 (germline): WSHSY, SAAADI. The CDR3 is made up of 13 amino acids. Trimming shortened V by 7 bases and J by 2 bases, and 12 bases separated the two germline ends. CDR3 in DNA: TGCGCCAGCAACCCGGGGATGGCCTACGAGCAGTACTTC. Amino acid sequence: CASNPGMAYEQYF.

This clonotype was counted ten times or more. The CDR3 coding sequence is TGTGCCAGCAGCTCCACAGGGGTTGAGCAGTACTTC. It encodes CASSSTGVEQYF. This chain joins TRBV7-3 and TRBJ2-7, with 7 bases that match TRBD1. The ends lost 4 bases at V and 7 bases at J; junction bases unmatched: 4. Germline CDR1 and CDR2: SGHTA and FQGTGA. The CDR3 loop spans 12 amino acids. The full variable domain, rest sourced from reference TRBV7-3 and TRBJ2-7, is GAGVSQTPSNKVTEKGKYVELRCDPISGHTALYWYRQSLGQGPEFLIYFQGTGAADDSGLPNDRFFAVRPEGSVSTLKIQRTERGDSAVYLCASSSTGVEQYFGPGTRLTVT.

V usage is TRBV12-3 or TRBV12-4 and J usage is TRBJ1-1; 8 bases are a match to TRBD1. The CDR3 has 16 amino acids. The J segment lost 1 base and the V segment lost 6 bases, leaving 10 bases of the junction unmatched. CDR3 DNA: TGTGCCAGCAGGCTAAGCAGGGGGCTCGGGAACACTGAAGCTTTCTTT. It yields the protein CASRLSRGLGNTEAFF.

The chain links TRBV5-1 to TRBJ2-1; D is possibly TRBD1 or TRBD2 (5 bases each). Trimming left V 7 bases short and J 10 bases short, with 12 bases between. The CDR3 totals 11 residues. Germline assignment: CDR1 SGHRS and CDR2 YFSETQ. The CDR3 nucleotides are TGCGCCAGCTTGAGGGCAGGGGAGCAGTTCTTC. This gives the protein CASLRAGEQFF.

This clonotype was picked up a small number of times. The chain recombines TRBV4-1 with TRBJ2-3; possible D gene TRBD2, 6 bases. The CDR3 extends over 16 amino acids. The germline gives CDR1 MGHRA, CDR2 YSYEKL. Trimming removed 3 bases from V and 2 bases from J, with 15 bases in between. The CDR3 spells CASSQITGGPTDTQYF. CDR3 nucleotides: TGCGCCAGCAGCCAGATCACCGGGGGTCCCACAGATACGCAGTATTTT.

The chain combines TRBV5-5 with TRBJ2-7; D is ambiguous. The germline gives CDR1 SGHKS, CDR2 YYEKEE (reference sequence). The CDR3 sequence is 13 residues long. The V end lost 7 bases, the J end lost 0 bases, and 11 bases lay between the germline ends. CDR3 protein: CASGVVNSYEQYF. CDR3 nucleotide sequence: TGTGCCAGCGGAGTGGTGAACTCCTACGAGCAGTACTTC.